This is a list of T cell receptor beta chains from one sample in a study of blood T cell repertoires in COVID-19. TCRdb's copy holds only in-frame clones and misses some; the assay was immunoSEQ multiplex PCR. The sample holds tens of thousands of clones, approximately 80% seen once. What was sequenced was peripheral blood. These receptors all stem from a woman in her sixties or seventies with acute or convalescent COVID-19. CDR3s include the opening cysteine and the closing phenylalanine or tryptophan. D genes are given only for firm matches. Size tells how often a clone was seen (once, few, many) or the class of an expanded clone, and some rows leave it out.

clone size | D gene | J gene | V gene | CDR3 protein | CDR3 DNA
. | TRBD1 | TRBJ2-5 | TRBV27 | CASRRQGMETQYF | TGTGCCAGCAGGAGACAGGGCATGGAGACCCAGTACTTC
once | TRBD1 | TRBJ1-5 | TRBV6-2/TRBV6-3 | CASSYVPGQGLRNQPQHF | TGTGCCAGCAGTTATGTGCCGGGACAGGGTTTGCGCAATCAGCCCCAGCATTTT
. | . | TRBJ1-3 | TRBV27 | CASSLSRGAGNTIYF | TGTGCCAGCAGTTTATCCCGGGGGGCCGGAAACACCATATATTTT
. | . | TRBJ2-7 | TRBV24-1 | CATSDTRTGGSYEQYF | TGTGCCACCAGTGACACTAGGACTGGCGGATCCTACGAGCAGTACTTC
. | TRBD2 | TRBJ2-7 | TRBV7-2 | CASSLGTSLLDEQYF | TGTGCCAGCAGCTTAGGGACTAGCCTCCTGGACGAGCAGTACTTC
. | TRBD1 | TRBJ1-2 | TRBV5-4 | CASSPVGQGAPGYTF | TGTGCCAGCAGCCCTGTGGGGCAGGGGGCGCCTGGCTACACCTTC
. | TRBD1 | TRBJ1-6 | TRBV3-1/TRBV3-2 | CASSLRSRTGVRSPLHF | TGTGCCAGCAGCTTGAGAAGTCGGACAGGGGTCCGTTCACCCCTCCACTTT
once | . | TRBJ2-3 | TRBV28 | CASSLTLRGPSTDTQYF | TGTGCCAGCAGTTTAACCCTTAGGGGCCCCAGCACAGATACGCAGTATTTT
. | . | TRBJ1-1 | TRBV7-9 | CASSLNSGGAEAFF | TGTGCCAGCAGCTTAAATTCCGGAGGGGCTGAAGCTTTCTTT
. | TRBD1 | TRBJ2-6 | TRBV7-9 | CASSSPLRTGNNVLTF | TGTGCCAGCAGCTCACCCCTAAGGACAGGGAACAACGTCCTGACTTTC
. | . | TRBJ2-3 | TRBV7-3 | CASSWGRETDTQYF | TGTGCCAGCAGCTGGGGCAGGGAAACAGATACGCAGTATTTT
. | . | TRBJ2-5 | TRBV19 | CASSTNREETQYF | TGTGCCAGTAGTACGAACAGGGAAGAGACCCAGTACTTC
. | TRBD1 | TRBJ1-1 | TRBV27 | CASSSKFHRGLMNTEAFF | TGTGCCAGCAGTTCAAAATTTCACAGGGGGCTTATGAACACTGAAGCTTTCTTT
. | . | TRBJ1-1 | TRBV7-8 | CASSSPGYRPTEAFF | TGTGCCAGCAGCTCGCCGGGATACCGGCCCACTGAAGCTTTCTTT
. | . | TRBJ2-7 | TRBV6-5 | CASRFAGTRGSEQYF | TGTGCCAGCAGATTCGCCGGGACTCGGGGCTCCGAGCAGTACTTC
. | . | TRBJ1-2 | TRBV3-1/TRBV3-2 | CASSQDLWGEGYGYTF | TGTGCCAGCAGCCAAGATCTCTGGGGGGAAGGGTATGGCTACACCTTC
. | TRBD2 | TRBJ2-1 | TRBV7-3 | CASSLGGGRARNEQFF | TGTGCCAGCAGCTTAGGAGGCGGGAGGGCCAGGAATGAGCAGTTCTTC
. | TRBD1 | TRBJ2-6 | TRBV19 | CASKTGVIGANVLTF | TGTGCCAGTAAAACAGGGGTTATTGGGGCCAACGTCCTGACTTTC
. | TRBD1 | TRBJ1-3 | TRBV18 | CASSPPGQGSTGNTIYF | TGTGCCAGCTCACCACCGGGACAGGGAAGTACTGGAAACACCATATATTTT
. | TRBD1 | TRBJ1-1 | TRBV18 | CASSPQGQMNTEAFF | TGTGCCAGCTCACCACAGGGACAGATGAACACTGAAGCTTTCTTT
once | TRBD1 | TRBJ1-4 | TRBV28 | CASSLPPGQGVHNEKLFF | TGTGCCAGCAGTTTGCCTCCGGGACAGGGGGTGCATAATGAAAAACTGTTTTTT
. | . | TRBJ2-7 | TRBV18 | CASSETGPYEQYF | TGTGCCAGCTCGGAGACAGGTCCTTACGAGCAGTACTTC
. | TRBD1 | TRBJ2-3 | TRBV6-2/TRBV6-3 | CASSPVQGVLTDTQYF | TGTGCCAGCAGCCCTGTACAGGGGGTCCTTACAGATACGCAGTATTTT
few | . | TRBJ2-1 | TRBV12-3/TRBV12-4 | CASSLSQNNEQFF | TGTGCCAGCAGTTTAAGTCAGAACAATGAGCAGTTCTTC
. | . | TRBJ1-3 | TRBV10-3 | CAISEPESSGNTIYF | TGTGCCATCAGTGAGCCGGAGAGCTCTGGAAACACCATATATTTT
few | TRBD2 | TRBJ2-2 | TRBV6-4 | CASSVLAGTNTGELFF | TGTGCCAGCAGTGTGCTAGCGGGAACAAACACCGGGGAGCTGTTTTTT
once | TRBD2 | TRBJ2-1 | TRBV7-3 | CASSSGLDNEQFF | TGTGCCAGCAGCTCCGGACTAGACAATGAGCAGTTCTTC
once | TRBD1 | TRBJ1-1 | TRBV9 | CASSATGIGYTEAFF | TGTGCCAGCAGCGCGACAGGGATCGGGTACACTGAAGCTTTCTTT
. | TRBD1 | TRBJ1-2 | TRBV10-1 | CASTDRGYGYTF | TGCGCCAGCACGGACAGGGGGTATGGCTACACCTTC
. | TRBD1 | TRBJ1-2 | TRBV7-2 | CASSSLQGAHGYTF | TGTGCCAGCAGCTCCCTACAGGGGGCTCACGGCTACACCTTC
. | . | TRBJ1-2 | TRBV7-9 | CASSLQGNYGYTF | TGTGCCAGCAGCTTACAGGGAAACTATGGCTACACCTTC
. | TRBD2 | TRBJ2-7 | TRBV6-6 | CASSLSGGGYEQYF | TGTGCCAGCAGCCTTAGCGGGGGGGGCTACGAGCAGTACTTC
few | . | TRBJ2-6 | TRBV27 | CASSLSPPQTVGVNVLTF | TGTGCCAGCAGTTTATCACCCCCCCAGACTGTCGGGGTCAACGTCCTGACTTTC
. | . | TRBJ1-1 | TRBV3-1/TRBV3-2 | CASSRQTENTEAFF | TGTGCCAGCAGCCGACAGACCGAGAACACTGAAGCTTTCTTT
. | TRBD1 | TRBJ1-6 | TRBV5-6 | CASSLGDRVHSPLHF | TGTGCCAGCAGCTTGGGGGACAGGGTTCATTCACCCCTCCACTTT
. | . | TRBJ1-2 | TRBV28 | CASINDYGYTF | TGTGCCAGCATCAATGACTATGGCTACACCTTC
once | TRBD1 | TRBJ2-1 | TRBV19 | CASSIETGDNEQFF | TGTGCCAGTAGTATAGAGACAGGGGATAATGAGCAGTTCTTC
. | . | TRBJ2-1 | TRBV6-5 | CASSPTGSYNEQFF | TGTGCCAGCAGTCCGACAGGTTCCTACAATGAGCAGTTCTTC
once | . | TRBJ2-3 | TRBV2 | CASADSQRTDTQYF | TGTGCCAGCGCGGACAGCCAGCGCACAGATACGCAGTATTTT
. | TRBD2 | TRBJ2-7 | TRBV6-6 | CASSYSYGRAREQYF | TGTGCCAGCAGTTACTCGTACGGGAGGGCCAGGGAGCAGTACTTC
. | TRBD2 | TRBJ2-5 | TRBV5-1 | CASSVSGGIETQYF | TGCGCCAGCAGCGTTAGCGGGGGTATTGAGACCCAGTACTTC
. | . | TRBJ1-1 | TRBV6-5 | CASSYARGNTEAFF | TGTGCCAGCAGTTACGCCCGAGGGAACACTGAAGCTTTCTTT
. | . | TRBJ2-1 | TRBV19 | CASLEASEQFF | TGTGCCAGCCTCGAAGCAAGTGAGCAGTTCTTC
. | TRBD1 | TRBJ1-6 | TRBV6-2/TRBV6-3 | CASSSGQGAQPLHF | TGTGCCAGCAGTAGCGGACAGGGGGCGCAACCCCTCCACTTT
once | TRBD2 | TRBJ2-3 | TRBV5-1 | CASSLTLAGAYTDTQYF | TGCGCCAGCAGCTTGACATTAGCGGGGGCTTACACAGATACGCAGTATTTT
. | TRBD1 | TRBJ2-2 | TRBV6-6 | CASRTGTGSGELFF | TGTGCCAGCAGGACCGGGACAGGGTCCGGGGAGCTGTTTTTT